This entry lists 25 T cell receptor beta chains sequenced from one sample in a study of regulatory T cells. The primer mix had 52 TRBV and 13 TRBJ primers. Here immunoSEQ multiplex PCR was the method, and the copy in TCRdb shows in-frame clones only, minus some. Of approximately 37,000 clones listed, approximately 90% are singletons. Their specific antigens are unknown. General study results and limits: In CD3G-deficient patients, conventional CD4+ T cells were enriched for hydrophobic CDR3 residues at positions 6 and 7.

Material for sequencing was conventional CD4+ T cells sorted from blood. All receptors come from a person under 30 with CD3G deficiency.

This rearrangement joins TRBV5-1 to TRBJ2-2; D remains unclear. V was shortened by 5 bases and J by 2 bases, with 10 bases between the two germline ends. The CDR3 has 14 amino acids. Germline V gene sequence: CDR1 SGHRS, CDR2 YFSETQ. The CDR3 here is CASRTGLNTGELFF. The CDR3 nucleotides read TGCGCCAGCAGGACGGGTCTCAACACCGGGGAGCTGTTTTTT. The variable domain in full, with the rest retrieved from reference TRBV5-1 and TRBJ2-2, is KAGVTQTPRYLIKTRGQQVTLSCSPISGHRSVSWYQQTPGQGLQFLFEYFSETQRNKGNFPGRFSGRQFSNSRSEMNVSTLELGDSALYLCASRTGLNTGELFFGEGSRLTVL.

This chain links TRBV30 with TRBJ2-7; 9 bases line up with TRBD1. From germline, CDR1 is GTSNPN and CDR2 SVGIG (reference sequence). CDR3 length: 15 amino acids. V shed 2 bases and J 7 bases; nucleotides not matched to a gene: 12. The DNA of the CDR3 is TGTGCCTGGAGTTTACCCCGGGACAGGGTACGGGAGCAGTACTTC. As protein: CAWSLPRDRVREQYF.

The rearrangement joins TRBV18 to TRBJ2-5, with D hard to call. The V end lost 6 bases, the J end lost 4 bases, and 12 bases lay between the germline ends. Germline V lookup: CDR1 KGHSH, CDR2 LQKENI. This CDR3 contains 13 residues. CDR3 in DNA: TGTGCCAGCTCCCGGCTTGTACGAGAGACCCAGTACTTC. Amino acids: CASSRLVRETQYF. Full variable domain (outside the CDR3, taken from reference TRBV18 and TRBJ2-5): NAGVMQNPRHLVRRRGQEARLRCSPMKGHSHVYWYRQLPEEGLKFMVYLQKENIIDESGMPKERFSAEFPKEGPSILRIQQVVRGDSAAYFCASSRLVRETQYFGPGTRLLVL.

V is TRBV7-9 and J is TRBJ2-1; no clear D gene. V dropped 7 bases and J dropped 4 bases, with 8 bases sitting between them. The CDR3 extends over 12 amino acids. Germline V gene lookup returns CDR1 SEHNR and CDR2 FQNEAQ (reference sequence). CDR3 in amino acids: CASTLDYNEQFF. CDR3 sequence (DNA): TGTGCCAGCACCCTAGATTACAATGAGCAGTTCTTC.

This chain uses TRBV10-3 with TRBJ2-7; TRBD2 matches at 11 bases. V was clipped by 5 bases and J by 4 bases; unmatched bases: 10. The CDR3 runs to 16 residues. Per germline, CDR1 ENHRY and CDR2 SYGVKD. The CDR3 DNA follows: TGTGCCATCAGTCCTCCGGGACTAGCGGTTAAATACGAGCAGTACTTC. Translated: CAISPPGLAVKYEQYF.

J is TRBJ1-4 and V is TRBV7-9, with D unclear. With 1 base removed from V and 7 bases from J, the gap between germline ends came to 10 bases. The CDR3 has 14 amino acids. Germline CDR1 SEHNR, CDR2 FQNEAQ (reference sequence). CDR3 region: CASSLGTTGEKLFF. Written as DNA, the CDR3 is TGTGCCAGCAGCTTAGGAACGACCGGTGAAAAACTGTTTTTT.

The chain has TRBV28 and TRBJ2-2; a possible D gene is TRBD2 (6 bases). V was shortened by 6 bases and J by 9 bases, with 20 bases between the two germline ends. Germline CDR1 and CDR2: MDHEN and SYDVKM. CDR3 length: 15 residues. The DNA for the CDR3 is TGTGCCAGCAGCCTAGGGACTCTAGGGCCCCGGGAGCTGTTTTTT. Amino acid sequence: CASSLGTLGPRELFF.

This rearrangement joins TRBV10-3 to TRBJ1-1; tentatively, D is TRBD1 (5 bases). CDR1 is ENHRY, CDR2 SYGVKD, per germline. Trimming stripped 4 bases from V and 1 base from J, with 7 bases between. The length of the CDR3 is 13 residues. CDR3 bases: TGTGCCATCAGTGGGGGACCGAACACTGAAGCTTTCTTT. It specifies CAISGGPNTEAFF.

The chain joins TRBV19 to TRBJ1-1; possibly TRBD1 for D (5 bases). V lost 6 bases and J 4 bases, leaving 12 bases between the germline ends. Germline values: CDR1 LNHDA, CDR2 SQIVND (reference sequence). The CDR3 sequence is 13 residues long. The CDR3 nucleotides read TGTGCCAGTAGCCTTGCAAGGGGCACTGAAGCTTTCTTT. It codes for CASSLARGTEAFF.

The rearrangement joins TRBV20-1 to TRBJ1-2; no definite D call. CDR3 length: 11 residues. Germline lookup yields CDR1 DFQATT and CDR2 SNEGSKA (reference sequence). Trimming took off 5 bases at V and 2 bases at J, with 6 bases between the two ends. In DNA form, the CDR3 reads TGCAGTGCTTACCGCAACTATGGCTACACCTTC. This translates into CSAYRNYGYTF.

The rearrangement links TRBV7-9 to TRBJ2-3; D is unresolved. From germline, CDR1 is SEHNR and CDR2 FQNEAQ (reference sequence). V was pared by 2 bases and J by 2 bases, with 8 bases between. The CDR3 covers 14 residues. The CDR3 DNA is TGTGCCAGCAGCTTAAACCTCCCCACAGATACGCAGTATTTT. This gives the protein CASSLNLPTDTQYF.

The rearrangement joins TRBV28 to TRBJ2-7; TRBD1 might be the D (6 bases). The CDR3 consists of 15 residues. Trimming shortened V by 4 bases and J by 2 bases, and 15 bases separated the two germline ends. Germline CDR1 is MDHEN and CDR2 is SYDVKM. The DNA for the CDR3 is TGTGCCAGCAGTTCCCCGGGACACCATCCCTACGAGCAGTACTTC. Translating it yields CASSSPGHHPYEQYF.

The V call is TRBV6-1, the J call TRBJ2-7; the D is unclear. The V gene's germline CDR1 is MNHNS and CDR2 SASEGT. CDR3 length: 12 residues. V lost 0 bases and J lost 9, with 9 bases in between. The CDR3 coding sequence is TGTGCCAGCAGTGAAGCGGGCGGTACGCAGTACTTC. Protein sequence: CASSEAGGTQYF.

The rearrangement uses TRBV19 and TRBJ1-5, with a tentative D call TRBD1 (6 bases). Germline assignment: CDR1 LNHDA and CDR2 SQIVND (reference sequence). This CDR3 is built from 17 residues. The germline V and J ends were trimmed by 5 bases and 3 bases, with 20 bases remaining between them. CDR3 residues: CASSHRVLRGSNQPQHF. CDR3 bases: TGTGCCAGTAGTCACAGGGTTTTAAGGGGTTCCAATCAGCCCCAGCATTTT.

CDR3 DNA sequence: TGTGCCAGCTCATCGACTAGGAACAATGAGCAGTTCTTC. Translating gives CASSSTRNNEQFF. The chain uses TRBV18 and TRBJ2-1; weak D call: TRBD2 (6 bases). Germline CDR1 and CDR2: KGHSH and LQKENI. The CDR3 is 13 residues long. V was cut by 5 bases and J by 5 bases, with 10 bases left in between.

The chain couples TRBV5-1 to TRBJ2-2, with unresolved D. The V end lost 2 bases, the J end lost 4 bases, and 9 bases lay between the germline ends. The CDR3 is made up of 14 amino acids. Looked up from germline, CDR1 is SGHRS and CDR2 is YFSETQ. Written as DNA, the CDR3 is TGCGCCAGCAGCTTTGACGGATCCACCGGGGAGCTGTTTTTT. It codes for CASSFDGSTGELFF.

The V and J genes are TRBV18 and TRBJ2-7, with 11 nucleotides matching TRBD2. The J segment lost 6 bases and the V segment lost 4 bases, leaving 8 bases of the junction unmatched. CDR3 length: 15 residues. Germline assignment: CDR1 KGHSH and CDR2 LQKENI. CDR3 sequence (DNA): TGTGCCAGCTCACAAGCGGCTAGCGGGAGGTCCGAGCAGTACTTC. Translation: CASSQAASGRSEQYF.

V and J are TRBV7-2 and TRBJ2-3; 9 bases align to TRBD2. The CDR3 has 17 amino acids. Germline values: CDR1 SGHTA, CDR2 FQGNSA. V was clipped by 0 bases and J by 2 bases; unmatched bases: 6. This CDR3 is CASSLAGGGGATDTQYF. The CDR3 DNA sequence: TGTGCCAGCAGCTTAGCGGGAGGCGGGGGGGCCACAGATACGCAGTATTTT.

The chain is built from TRBV10-3 and TRBJ1-1; D is ambiguous. Germline V lookup: CDR1 ENHRY, CDR2 SYGVKD. Trimming took off 3 bases at V and 3 bases at J, with 11 bases between the two ends. The CDR3 runs to 14 residues. CDR3 in amino acids: CAISDSRRDTEAFF. As DNA, the CDR3 is TGTGCCATCAGTGATAGTCGGAGGGACACTGAAGCTTTCTTT.

The chain recombines TRBV28 with TRBJ1-1, with D perhaps TRBD1 (6 bases). Deletions cut 7 bases from V and 1 base from J, with 19 bases between. Germline V gene sequence: CDR1 MDHEN, CDR2 SYDVKM. This CDR3 contains 16 residues. CDR3 coding DNA: TGTGCCAGCAATAAGTTTAAGGGCAGGGGGAACACTGAAGCTTTCTTT. It specifies CASNKFKGRGNTEAFF. Using reference TRBV28 and TRBJ1-1 for the parts outside the CDR3, the full variable domain is DVKVTQSSRYLVKRTGEKVFLECVQDMDHENMFWYRQDPGLGLRLIYFSYDVKMKEKGDIPEGYSVSREKKERFSLILESASTNQTSMYLCASNKFKGRGNTEAFFGQGTRLTVV.

This chain links TRBV30 with TRBJ2-3, with 9 nucleotides matching TRBD2. The V segment lost 2 bases and the J segment 3 bases; nucleotides outside the gene matches: 6. Germline V CDR1 and CDR2: GTSNPN, SVGIG (reference sequence). This CDR3 has 15 residues. CDR3: CAWSQSGGRTDTQYF. The CDR3, as DNA: TGTGCCTGGAGTCAAAGCGGGGGGCGGACAGATACGCAGTATTTT.

The chain employs TRBV7-8 and TRBJ2-3; perhaps TRBD2 as D (6 bases). This CDR3 region has 17 residues. Germline CDR1 and CDR2: SGHVS and FQNEAQ. Trimming pared 2 bases from V and 0 bases from J, leaving 15 bases between. In DNA form, the CDR3 reads TGTGCCAGCAGCTTAACCTGGAGCGGGCCTAGCACAGATACGCAGTATTTT. Translated, it gives CASSLTWSGPSTDTQYF.

The chain employs TRBV27 and TRBJ1-5; 8 nucleotides match TRBD1. Germline V CDR1 and CDR2: MNHEY, SMNVEV (reference sequence). Trimming cost V 6 bases and J 6 bases; bases outside gene matches: 10. The CDR3 consists of 15 residues. In DNA form, the CDR3 reads TGTGCCAGCAGCTACACAGGGGGAAAGTTTCAGCCCCAGCATTTT. Translating it yields CASSYTGGKFQPQHF.

The V gene is TRBV5-1, the J gene TRBJ1-2, with unresolved D. The V gene's germline CDR1 is SGHRS and CDR2 YFSETQ. The V gene lost 4 bases and the J gene lost 0 bases, with 16 bases spanning the gap. This CDR3 comprises 16 residues. CDR3 protein: CASSPNPSKANYGYTF. CDR3 coding DNA: TGCGCCAGCAGCCCCAATCCAAGTAAAGCTAACTATGGCTACACCTTC.

The V call is TRBV5-1, the J call TRBJ2-3; 11 nucleotides match TRBD2. Germline V lookup: CDR1 SGHRS, CDR2 YFSETQ. This CDR3 is 19 amino acids long. Trimming took 4 bases from V and 2 from J; bases not matched to a gene: 15. CDR3 in DNA: TGCGCCAGCAGCCACACCGGGACTAGCGGCAGTGGGTTCACAGATACGCAGTATTTT. Its translation is CASSHTGTSGSGFTDTQYF.